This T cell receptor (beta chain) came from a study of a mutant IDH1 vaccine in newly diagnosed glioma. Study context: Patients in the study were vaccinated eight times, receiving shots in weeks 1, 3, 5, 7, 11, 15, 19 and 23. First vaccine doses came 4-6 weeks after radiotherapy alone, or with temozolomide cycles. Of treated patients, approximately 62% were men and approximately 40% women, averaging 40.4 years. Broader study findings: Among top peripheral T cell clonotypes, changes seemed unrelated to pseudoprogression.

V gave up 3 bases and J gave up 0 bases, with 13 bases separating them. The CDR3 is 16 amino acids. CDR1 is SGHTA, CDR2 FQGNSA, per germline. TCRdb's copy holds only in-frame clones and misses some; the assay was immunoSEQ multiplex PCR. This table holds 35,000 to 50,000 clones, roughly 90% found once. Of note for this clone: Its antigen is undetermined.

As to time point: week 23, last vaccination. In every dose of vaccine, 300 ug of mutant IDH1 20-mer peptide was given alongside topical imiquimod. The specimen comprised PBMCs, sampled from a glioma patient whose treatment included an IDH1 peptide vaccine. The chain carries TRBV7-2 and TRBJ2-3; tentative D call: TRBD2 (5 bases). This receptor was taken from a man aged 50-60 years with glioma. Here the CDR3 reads CASSFRGAFSTDTQYF. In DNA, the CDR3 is TGTGCCAGCAGCTTTCGGGGAGCGTTCAGCACAGATACGCAGTATTTT.